The rows below give T cell receptor beta chains drawn from one sample of a study of glioma-infiltrating T cells. Via MiXCR, TCRdb re-called the multiplex PCR reads, giving one row per CDR3 protein. The data contain 160,000 or so distinct CDR3 sequences, more than 35% of them seen just once; the ten biggest clones take up roughly 5.5%. Sample: glioma tissue, nonneoplastic brain tissue, or PBMCs (not recorded which). The receptors come from a human donor with low-grade glioma or glioblastoma, undergoing nonglioma brain surgery, or in good health (not recorded which). The CDR3 runs from the conserved cysteine through the conserved F or W. Fields, in order: J gene, clone size, V gene, CDR3 protein. A row's size may be missing; if present it is once, few, many or a size class.

J: TRBJ1-2; size: few; V: TRBV3-1; CDR3: CASSPRQGDGGYTF
J: TRBJ1-5; size: few; V: TRBV2; CDR3: CASSSDGTYSNQPQHF
J: TRBJ1-5; size: -; V: TRBV30; CDR3: CAWNHDINQPQHF
J: TRBJ2-1; size: -; V: TRBV7-9; CDR3: CASSLRGEQFF
J: TRBJ2-1; size: few; V: TRBV18; CDR3: CASSLGGPSNEQFF
J: TRBJ2-1; size: few; V: TRBV3-1; CDR3: CASSLAGGKNEQFF
J: TRBJ2-1; size: many; V: TRBV10-3; CDR3: CAISEQYNEQFF
J: TRBJ1-1; size: -; V: TRBV7-9; CDR3: CASSLSGQGGTEAFF
J: TRBJ2-7; size: many; V: TRBV28; CDR3: CASSGPLEFYEQYF
J: TRBJ1-1; size: -; V: TRBV4-1; CDR3: CASSRIRGSDTEAFF
J: TRBJ2-3; size: -; V: TRBV7-7; CDR3: CASSSQSGTGHTQYF
J: TRBJ2-7; size: -; V: TRBV10-1; CDR3: CASCGEGDSHQYEQYF
J: TRBJ2-5; size: few; V: TRBV25-1; CDR3: CASSDPSSGQDLLQETQYF
J: TRBJ2-7; size: many; V: TRBV6-1; CDR3: CASSDSPTGTYEQYF
J: TRBJ2-1; size: many; V: TRBV6-1; CDR3: CASSDRTPGGRYNEQFF
J: TRBJ2-1; size: -; V: TRBV25-1; CDR3: CASTIAGGDEQFF
J: TRBJ1-1; size: -; V: TRBV18; CDR3: CASSQYRTGANTEAFF
J: TRBJ1-2; size: -; V: TRBV20-1; CDR3: CSARQGGGYGCTF
J: TRBJ2-5; size: many; V: TRBV28; CDR3: CASSPIGQETQYF
J: TRBJ2-1; size: -; V: TRBV5-4; CDR3: CASSLRSGNNEQFF
J: TRBJ2-4; size: -; V: TRBV3-1; CDR3: CASSQVYSKRGENIQYF
J: TRBJ2-3; size: many; V: TRBV20-1; CDR3: CSASDQRGPDTQYF
J: TRBJ2-1; size: few; V: TRBV3-1; CDR3: CASSQDPGLAYNEQFF
J: TRBJ1-5; size: many; V: TRBV28; CDR3: CASSLSWDGDSNQPQHF
J: TRBJ2-3; size: -; V: TRBV20-1; CDR3: CCVEAGGQDTQYF
J: TRBJ1-5; size: many; V: TRBV6-2/TRBV6-3; CDR3: CASSYTGAGYQPQHF
J: TRBJ2-1; size: -; V: TRBV14; CDR3: CASSGISYNEQFF
J: TRBJ2-3; size: few; V: TRBV2; CDR3: CASSGGQGLDTQYF
J: TRBJ1-6; size: few; V: TRBV5-4; CDR3: CASSLETGRNSPLHF
J: TRBJ1-2; size: -; V: TRBV27; CDR3: CASSPYGNYFYTF
J: TRBJ2-7; size: many; V: TRBV20-1; CDR3: CSAVTESSYEQYF
J: TRBJ1-5; size: many; V: TRBV28; CDR3: CASEGGGDQPQHF
J: TRBJ1-1; size: -; V: TRBV7-6; CDR3: CASSPTTASSAEAFF
J: TRBJ2-7; size: -; V: TRBV18; CDR3: CASSPIQGYEQYF
J: TRBJ1-1; size: -; V: TRBV28; CDR3: CASSFVEVSRTEAFF
J: TRBJ2-1; size: -; V: TRBV9; CDR3: CASSVVWDHNEQFF
J: TRBJ2-7; size: few; V: TRBV4-1; CDR3: CASSRLDRGSDEQYF
J: TRBJ2-1; size: many; V: TRBV6-1; CDR3: CASSEAPGGSYNEQFF
J: TRBJ2-2; size: -; V: TRBV3-1; CDR3: CASSRPPLELFF
J: TRBJ1-3; size: many; V: TRBV28; CDR3: CASSIHRDTGNTIYF
J: TRBJ2-3; size: -; V: TRBV29-1; CDR3: CSALTFITDTQYF
J: TRBJ1-1; size: many; V: TRBV7-3; CDR3: CASSSSVNTEAFF
J: TRBJ2-3; size: -; V: TRBV20-1; CDR3: CSASASGNTRTETQYF
J: TRBJ2-7; size: many; V: TRBV12-3/TRBV12-4; CDR3: CASSLTLGASGSDEQYF
J: TRBJ2-1; size: -; V: TRBV4-1; CDR3: CASSYDSSGIRNRGNDQFF
J: TRBJ2-5; size: many; V: TRBV6-1; CDR3: CASSGDLETQYF
J: TRBJ1-2; size: -; V: TRBV11-2; CDR3: CASSPGTGTNYGYTF
J: TRBJ2-3; size: few; V: TRBV18; CDR3: CASSPGRERTDTQYF
J: TRBJ2-7; size: many; V: TRBV3-1; CDR3: CASSQPSGIGGYEQYF
J: TRBJ2-7; size: -; V: TRBV5-1; CDR3: CASSLTRPYEQYF
J: TRBJ2-3; size: many; V: TRBV15; CDR3: CATSSRLAGGGDTQYF
J: TRBJ2-7; size: -; V: TRBV5-1; CDR3: CASSSRPGTGSEQYF
J: TRBJ2-7; size: few; V: TRBV7-9; CDR3: CASTDIYEQYF
J: TRBJ2-5; size: -; V: TRBV6-2/TRBV6-3; CDR3: CASSAATRLAKETQYF